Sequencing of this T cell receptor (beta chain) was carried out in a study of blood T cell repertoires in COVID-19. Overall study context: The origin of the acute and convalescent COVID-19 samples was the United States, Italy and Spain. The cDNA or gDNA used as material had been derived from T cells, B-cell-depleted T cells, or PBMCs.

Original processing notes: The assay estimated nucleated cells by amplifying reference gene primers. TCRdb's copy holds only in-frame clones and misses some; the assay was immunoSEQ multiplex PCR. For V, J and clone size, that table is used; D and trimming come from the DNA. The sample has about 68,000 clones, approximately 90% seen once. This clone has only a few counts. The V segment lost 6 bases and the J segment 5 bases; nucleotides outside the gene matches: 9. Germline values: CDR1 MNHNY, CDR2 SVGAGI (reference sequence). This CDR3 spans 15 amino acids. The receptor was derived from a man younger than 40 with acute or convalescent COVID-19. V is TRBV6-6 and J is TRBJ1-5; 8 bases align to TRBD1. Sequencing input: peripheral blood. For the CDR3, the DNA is TGTGCCAGCAGCTGGTTACAGGGGGAGCATCAGCCCCAGCATTTT. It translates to CASSWLQGEHQPQHF.